This TCR beta chain was sequenced for a study of shared clonotypes between healthy human individuals. At the level of the study: Each donor contributed plates that comprised three CD4 naive, three CD4 memory, two CD8 naive and one CD8 memory.

The CDR3 has 11 residues. CDR1 and CDR2 from the germline V gene are ENHRY and SYGVKD. The V and J ends lost 11 bases and 5 bases respectively, with 10 bases between them. Method: immunoSEQ multiplex PCR; TCRdb's copy keeps in-frame clones and lacks some. The table records 2 million to 2.5 million clones, about 94% of them present only once. The chain is built from TRBV10-3 and TRBJ2-1, with D hard to call. The material sequenced was naive CD4+ T cells sorted from blood. As to subset: CD45RA+ positively selected. The receptor was isolated from a man between 18 and 29 years old in good health. This CDR3 reads CASGDDNEQFF. The CDR3 nucleotides read TGTGCCTCAGGAGACGACAATGAGCAGTTCTTC.